There are many counts of the clone carrying this TCR beta chain. The antigen is undetermined. A clone one base away is much larger, so this may be a read error. Two rounds of multiplex PCR amplified TCR beta CDR3 from genomic DNA. Initially, in first-round PCR, primers specific to each TRBV and TRBJ gene were used. TCRdb re-called the multiplex PCR reads with MiXCR, one entry per CDR3 protein. The table shows around 25,000 distinct CDR3 sequences, with around 36% occurring only once. A draw of roughly 5.8 milliliters of peripheral blood took place at each of two time points. The CDR3 is 13 residues long. This specimen belongs to a study of prognosis after radiotherapy for stage I lung cancer. Study information: Patients were about twelve men and roughly 6 women aged roughly 50 to 85, median approximately 70 years. Study-level findings and limits: In patients with versus without metastases, TRBV and TRBJ gene usage reportedly differed. After stereotactic body radiation therapy, patients with later distant metastases showed lower Shannon entropy.

The receptor's source is a donor over 45 with non-small cell lung cancer. Sequences were derived from PBMCs, sampled before or after stereotactic body radiation therapy (not recorded which). The gene calls are TRBV12-3 or TRBV12-4 and TRBJ1-6, with D possibly TRBD1 on 6 matching bases. Written as DNA, the CDR3 is TGTGCCAGCAGGCTAGGGGGGGTTTCACCCCCCCACTTT. This sequence encodes CASRLGGVSPPHF.